The 10 T cell receptor beta chains below come from one sample, sequenced in a study of shared clonotypes between healthy human individuals. Cells designated naive CD8 were CD45RO-negative and were positively selected for CCR7, with terminally differentiated effector memory CD45RA+ cells excluded. The method was immunoSEQ multiplex PCR; TCRdb's version includes in-frame clones alone and lacks a portion of them. Among 550,000 to 750,000 clones, around 90% were seen once, and the ten largest hold 20% to 25%. Sequencing used naive CD8+ T cells sorted from blood. Receptors were obtained from a man younger than 45 in good health.

The CDR3 spells CASSDLGLYQPQHF. CDR3 bases: TGTGCCAGCAGTGATCTCGGACTTTATCAGCCCCAGCATTTT. V usage is TRBV6-1 and J usage is TRBJ1-5; D is uncertain. This CDR3 has 14 amino acids. V shed 3 bases and J shed 5 bases, with 11 bases lying between them. The germline CDR1 and CDR2 sequences are MNHNS and SASEGT.

This chain connects TRBV6-1 to TRBJ1-1; 7 bases match TRBD1. V lost 6 bases to trimming and J lost 7 bases; unmatched junction nucleotides: 5. CDR3 length: 12 residues. Germline lookup yields CDR1 MNHNS and CDR2 SASEGT. CDR3 region: CASRKGAGEAFF. The CDR3 DNA is TGTGCCAGCAGAAAGGGGGCTGGTGAAGCTTTCTTT.

The rearrangement links TRBV4-3 to TRBJ2-5; D is undetermined. Germline assignment: CDR1 LGHNA and CDR2 YSLEER. The CDR3 sequence is 14 residues long. Trimming took 1 base from V and 1 from J, leaving 7 bases between them. In DNA, the CDR3 is TGCGCCAGCAGCCAAGGGAAGCCCCAAGAGACCCAGTACTTC. The encoded protein is CASSQGKPQETQYF.

V and J are TRBV6-6 and TRBJ1-1, with 7 nucleotides matching TRBD1. After removal of 7 bases from V and 3 bases from J, the junction contained 8 bases not matched to a gene. This CDR3 has 14 residues. CDR1 is MNHNY, CDR2 SVGAGI, per germline (reference sequence). The CDR3 sequence is CASISTGLDTEAFF. The CDR3 region has the DNA TGTGCCAGCATCTCGACAGGGTTGGACACTGAAGCTTTCTTT.

This CDR3 reads CASSLVGTSGYEQYF. CDR3 in DNA: TGTGCCAGCAGCTTGGTCGGGACTAGCGGGTACGAGCAGTACTTC. This chain uses TRBV5-4 with TRBJ2-7; 12 bases are shared with TRBD2. Germline loops: CDR1 SGHNT, CDR2 YYREEE (reference sequence). The V gene end was trimmed by 0 bases and the J gene end by 4 bases; junction bases not matched to a gene: 2. This CDR3 has 15 amino acids. The full variable domain, rest sourced from reference TRBV5-4 and TRBJ2-7, is ETGVTQSPTHLIKTRGQQVTLRCSSQSGHNTVSWYQQALGQGPQFIFQYYREEENGRGNFPPRFSGLQFPNYSSELNVNALELDDSALYLCASSLVGTSGYEQYFGPGTRLTVT.

This rearrangement joins TRBV7-9 to TRBJ2-7; TRBD1 aligns across 10 bases. J was trimmed by 3 bases and V by 6 bases; bases with no gene match: 8. The germline V gene has CDR1 SEHNR and CDR2 FQNEAQ (reference sequence). The CDR3 runs 15 residues. Here the CDR3 DNA reads TGTGCCAGCAGTCCGGACAGGGGGTATGTCTACGAGCAGTACTTC. This codes for CASSPDRGYVYEQYF.

The V and J genes are TRBV9 and TRBJ2-7; a weak D match, TRBD1 (5 bases). Trimming took 0 bases from V and 5 from J, leaving 9 bases between them. The CDR3 runs 13 residues. Germline CDR1 reads SGDLS; CDR2 reads YYNGEE. DNA for the CDR3: TGTGCCAGCAGCGTAGCAGGGCTCGACGAGCAGTACTTC. Residues: CASSVAGLDEQYF.

The rearrangement joins TRBV18 to TRBJ1-2, with D possibly matching TRBD1 (5 bases). This CDR3 is built from 13 residues. Trimming pared 6 bases from V and 2 bases from J, leaving 10 bases between. The germline gives CDR1 KGHSH, CDR2 LQKENI. In DNA form, the CDR3 reads TGTGCCAGCTCGGGGCAGCAAAACTATGGCTACACCTTC. This codes for CASSGQQNYGYTF. The full variable domain, its missing parts supplied by reference TRBV18 and TRBJ1-2, is NAGVMQNPRHLVRRRGQEARLRCSPMKGHSHVYWYRQLPEEGLKFMVYLQKENIIDESGMPKERFSAEFPKEGPSILRIQQVVRGDSAAYFCASSGQQNYGYTFGSGTRLTVV.

The V call is TRBV5-6, the J call TRBJ1-5, with TRBD1 identical over 9 bases. J lost 5 bases, V lost 4 bases, and 4 bases had no gene match. The germline CDR1 and CDR2 sequences are SGHDT and YYEEEE. CDR3 size: 14 residues. CDR3 bases: TGTGCCAGCAGCCTAGGGACAGGGTATCAGCCCCAGCATTTT. This translates into CASSLGTGYQPQHF.

There are a few counts of this clone. The V call is TRBV11-2, the J call TRBJ2-5; perhaps TRBD1 as D (6 bases). There are 15 residues in the CDR3. Germline CDR1 and CDR2: SGHAT and FQNNGV. V lost 3 bases and J 1 base, leaving 12 bases between the germline ends. The CDR3 DNA sequence: TGTGCCAGCAGCTTCAAGGGACACACCCAAGAGACCCAGTACTTC. Its protein product is CASSFKGHTQETQYF.